The clone carrying this T cell receptor (beta chain) was recorded a few times. The antigen remains unidentified. The data originate from a study of beta chain features in type 1 diabetes. Study-wide findings and caveats: All four CD4+ subsets from Type 1 diabetes patients carried moderately but significantly shorter TCRB CDR3s.

The isolated RNA, all of it, was reverse transcribed, so expressed TCRB transcripts were what got sequenced. Clones were read by immunoSEQ multiplex PCR, and TCRdb kept only the in-frame ones, dropping some. The sample contains approximately 57,000 clones, approximately 52% of which appear only once. The receptor was derived from a woman aged 40 to 50 with type 1 diabetes. Sample: Tregs from blood.

In nucleotides, the CDR3 is TGTGCCAGCAAGCCAGGGGGGACCTACGAGCAGTACTTC. It encodes CASKPGGTYEQYF. The chain uses TRBV7-2 and TRBJ2-7; tentative D call: TRBD1 (7 bases). Deletions cut 7 bases from V and 2 bases from J, with 12 bases between. Germline CDR1 and CDR2: SGHTA and FQGNSA. This CDR3 contains 13 residues. Variable domain in full (rest from reference TRBV7-2 and TRBJ2-7): GAGVSQSPSNKVTEKGKDVELRCDPISGHTALYWYRQSLGQGLEFLIYFQGNSAPDKSGLPSDRFSAERTGGSVSTLTIQRTQQEDSAVYLCASKPGGTYEQYFGPGTRLTVT.